Included here is one T cell receptor (beta chain) sequence, with context. The source of the sample is a study of blood T cell repertoires in COVID-19. On the study more broadly: Collection of acute and convalescent COVID-19 samples took place in the United States, Italy and Spain.

Some clones are missing from TCRdb's copy, which holds only in-frame ones; the method was immunoSEQ multiplex PCR. The sample has approximately 300,000 clones, about 90% seen once. Recruits, aged roughly 18 to 90 years, lived in 20 to 30 US areas. Participants had their cohort set by participant-reported clinical history. The ends were cut back, 4 bases at V and 9 bases at J, with 14 bases in the middle. The CDR3 totals 13 residues. The germline V gene has CDR1 SGHKS and CDR2 YYEKEE (reference sequence). This clonotype was sampled from a woman aged 25-40 years who had recovered from COVID-19. The specimen was PBMCs or T cells enriched from blood (not recorded which). V gene TRBV5-5 combines with J gene TRBJ2-1; tentatively, D is TRBD1 (6 bases). This chain's CDR3 is CASSRTVGVEQFF. In DNA, the CDR3 is TGTGCCAGCAGCCGGACAGTGGGTGTTGAGCAGTTCTTC.